This TCR beta chain was identified in a study of T cells after yellow fever vaccination. Germline values: CDR1 SGHRS, CDR2 YFSETQ. V was clipped by 0 bases and J by 8 bases, with 12 bases between them. CDR3 length equals 14 residues. This clonotype was detected many times. Generation of TCR cDNA used 5'RACE template switching (which added a universal primer site and UMIs). TCRdb recomputed calls from the 5' RACE reads with MiXCR, one row per CDR3 protein. Among around 50,000 distinct CDR3 sequences listed, more than 6% were seen once. This rearrangement joins TRBV5-1 to TRBJ2-4, with TRBD2 as a possible D gene (6 bases). Sequenced here: PBMCs, either bulk or a sorted T-cell subset (CD4+, CD8+, memory, or dextramer-sorted; not recorded which), sampled 45 days after the yellow fever booster vaccination. The sequence derives from a man aged 30 to 39 who received the YFV17D yellow fever vaccine. CDR3 in DNA: TGCGCCAGCAGCTTGGCCCTGGGGGAGGACATTCAGTACTTC. Protein sequence: CASSLALGEDIQYF.